These T cell receptor beta chains were read from a single sample in a study of T-cell reconstitution after alpha-beta-depleted transplantation in children. TCRdb fed the PCR reads into MiXCR, producing one record per CDR3 protein. Of 200,000 or so distinct CDR3 sequences in the sample, approximately 6.8% were seen once. This sample comprised PBMCs, obtained before TCRalphabeta/CD19-depleted stem cell transplant. These receptors were obtained from a girl in the first two years of life with combined immunodeficiency, due to receive a stem cell transplant. Both conserved end residues are part of each CDR3. The order of the fields is V gene, clone size, J gene, D gene, CDR3 protein, CDR3 DNA. A D gene is named only where the DNA matches it firmly. Clone size appears in some rows only: once, few, many, or a class for an expanded clone.

>TRBV12-3/TRBV12-4|few|TRBJ2-2|TRBD2
CASSLNSGGAGGELFF
TGTGCCAGCAGTTTAAATAGCGGGGGGGCCGGCGGGGAGCTGTTTTTT
>TRBV20-1|many|TRBJ2-1|NA
CSASRDGGGHNEQFF
TGCAGTGCTAGTAGGGATGGAGGTGGGCACAATGAGCAGTTCTTC
>TRBV7-2|many|TRBJ2-7|NA
CASSSSFQASYEQYF
TGTGCCAGCAGCTCTAGCTTTCAAGCTTCCTACGAGCAGTACTTC
>TRBV5-5|many|TRBJ1-5|TRBD1
CASSPGTGLMGNQPQHF
TGTGCCAGCAGCCCTGGGACAGGTCTAATGGGCAATCAGCCCCAGCATTTT
>TRBV4-1|many|TRBJ1-4|NA
CASSQEGGGFNEKLFF
TGCGCCAGCAGCCAAGAGGGAGGAGGGTTCAATGAAAAACTGTTTTTT
>TRBV20-1|many|TRBJ2-7|NA
CSARGEQAVYEQYF
TGCAGTGCTAGAGGGGAGCAGGCCGTTTACGAGCAGTACTTC
>TRBV5-1|many|TRBJ1-3|NA
CASSLVPERSGNTIYF
TGCGCCAGCAGCTTGGTCCCGGAAAGATCTGGAAACACCATATATTTT
>TRBV29-1|many|TRBJ2-7|NA
CSVEVTYEQYF
TGCAGCGTTGAAGTCACCTACGAGCAGTACTTC
>TRBV5-1|many|TRBJ2-3|NA
CASSRDLEDTQYF
TGCGCCAGCAGCCGGGACCTAGAGGATACGCAGTATTTT
>TRBV4-3|many|TRBJ2-3|NA
CASSQQGSDTQYF
TGCGCCAGCAGCCAACAGGGTTCGGATACGCAGTATTTT
>TRBV6-2/TRBV6-3|many|TRBJ2-5|NA
CASGRLADQETQYF
TGTGCCAGCGGGCGTTTAGCAGACCAAGAGACCCAGTACTTC
>TRBV7-3|many|TRBJ2-5|TRBD1
CASSSTGGSGETQYF
TGTGCCAGCAGCTCTACAGGGGGAAGCGGGGAGACCCAGTACTTC
>TRBV1|few|TRBJ1-4|NA
CTSRPGARGFF
TGCACCAGCAGGCCAGGAGCTAGGGGGTTTTTT
>TRBV20-1|many|TRBJ2-7|TRBD2
CSARTSGHHVSYEQYF
TGCAGTGCCAGGACTAGCGGGCACCACGTTTCCTACGAGCAGTACTTC
>TRBV20-1|many|TRBJ2-7|TRBD2
CSARVGESSPGRPKRLSYEQYF
TGCAGTGCTAGAGTTGGTGAAAGCTCGCCCGGGAGGCCCAAGCGACTTTCCTACGAGCAGTACTTC
>TRBV9|many|TRBJ2-7|TRBD2
CASSVGTGTSYEQYF
TGTGCCAGCAGCGTAGGGACCGGGACTAGCTACGAGCAGTACTTC
>TRBV11-2|few|TRBJ2-4|TRBD1
CASSFYRDRVLAKNIQYF
TGTGCCAGCAGCTTTTACCGGGACAGGGTACTAGCCAAAAACATTCAGTACTTC
>TRBV28|many|TRBJ2-7|TRBD1
CASSHRQGVAYEQYF
TGTGCCAGCAGCCATAGACAGGGGGTTGCCTACGAGCAGTACTTC
>TRBV28|many|TRBJ2-7|TRBD2
CASSFALADEQYF
TGTGCCAGCAGTTTTGCACTAGCGGACGAGCAGTACTTC
>TRBV29-1|NA|TRBJ2-2|NA
CSVEKLGGLVRGELFF
TGCAGCGTTGAAAAGCTGGGGGGTTTAGTACGCGGGGAGCTGTTTTTT
>TRBV20-1|many|TRBJ2-7|TRBD1
CSASGWTGNPPYEQYF
TGCAGTGCTAGTGGTTGGACAGGGAACCCCCCCTACGAGCAGTACTTC